The rows below give T cell receptor beta chains drawn from one sample of a study of CD8 T cells in Susac syndrome. TCRdb reanalysed the immunoSEQ multiplex PCR reads using MiXCR and keeps one entry per CDR3 protein. Altogether 90,000 to 150,000 distinct CDR3 sequences are present, less than 95% being singletons, with the ten largest covering about 0.089%. The sequencing input was CD4+ T cells from PBMCs. These receptors originate from a human donor in good health. The CDR3 runs from the conserved cysteine through the conserved F or W. D genes are given only for firm matches. Where a row states a size, it is once, few, many or the class of an expanded clone; other rows omit it.

d_gene: -
abundance: once
j_gene: TRBJ2-5
v_gene: TRBV2
CDR3aa: CASARDQQETQYF
CDR3nt: TGTGCCAGTGCCAGGGACCAACAAGAGACCCAGTACTTC

d_gene: -
abundance: -
j_gene: TRBJ1-1
v_gene: TRBV2
CDR3aa: CASSLDGDNTEAFF
CDR3nt: TGTGCCAGCAGTCTGGACGGGGACAACACTGAAGCTTTCTTT

d_gene: -
abundance: -
j_gene: TRBJ1-3
v_gene: TRBV30
CDR3aa: CAWSRLGSSGNTIYF
CDR3nt: TGTGCCTGGAGTCGGTTAGGAAGCTCTGGAAACACCATATATTTT

d_gene: TRBD1
abundance: -
j_gene: TRBJ2-7
v_gene: TRBV5-1
CDR3aa: CASSLAGQPTDEQYF
CDR3nt: TGCGCCAGCAGCTTGGCGGGACAGCCTACTGATGAGCAGTACTTC

d_gene: -
abundance: -
j_gene: TRBJ1-2
v_gene: TRBV6-2/TRBV6-3
CDR3aa: CASSYSRTGNYGYTF
CDR3nt: TGTGCCAGCAGTTACTCGCGTACAGGAAACTATGGCTACACCTTC

d_gene: -
abundance: -
j_gene: TRBJ2-1
v_gene: TRBV20-1
CDR3aa: CSAREWASDPSSYNEQFF
CDR3nt: TGCAGTGCTAGAGAATGGGCTAGCGACCCGAGCTCCTACAATGAGCAGTTCTTC

d_gene: -
abundance: -
j_gene: TRBJ2-7
v_gene: TRBV28
CDR3aa: CASGWKYEQYF
CDR3nt: TGTGCCAGCGGCTGGAAGTACGAGCAGTACTTC

d_gene: -
abundance: -
j_gene: TRBJ2-5
v_gene: TRBV14
CDR3aa: CASSIPGKKTQYF
CDR3nt: TGTGCCAGCAGCATCCCAGGGAAGAAGACCCAGTACTTC

d_gene: TRBD2
abundance: -
j_gene: TRBJ2-7
v_gene: TRBV29-1
CDR3aa: CSVEELAGYEQYF
CDR3nt: TGCAGCGTAGAGGAGCTAGCGGGCTACGAGCAGTACTTC

d_gene: -
abundance: -
j_gene: TRBJ2-3
v_gene: TRBV7-3
CDR3aa: CASSLLGPDTQYF
CDR3nt: TGTGCCAGCAGCTTATTAGGCCCAGATACGCAGTATTTT

d_gene: TRBD1
abundance: -
j_gene: TRBJ1-6
v_gene: TRBV20-1
CDR3aa: CSAWDRASWDNSPLHF
CDR3nt: TGCAGTGCTTGGGACAGGGCTAGTTGGGATAATTCACCCCTCCACTTT

d_gene: -
abundance: -
j_gene: TRBJ2-6
v_gene: TRBV25-1
CDR3aa: CASSASGANVLTF
CDR3nt: TGTGCCAGCAGTGCCTCCGGTGCCAACGTCCTGACTTTC

d_gene: -
abundance: -
j_gene: TRBJ2-5
v_gene: TRBV7-9
CDR3aa: CASSFLGIQETQYF
CDR3nt: TGTGCCAGCAGCTTTTTAGGAATTCAGGAGACCCAGTACTTC

d_gene: TRBD2
abundance: -
j_gene: TRBJ2-1
v_gene: TRBV5-1
CDR3aa: CASSPIGWGLAPNEQFF
CDR3nt: TGCGCCAGCAGCCCAATAGGCTGGGGACTAGCGCCCAATGAGCAGTTCTTC

d_gene: -
abundance: -
j_gene: TRBJ1-1
v_gene: TRBV3-1
CDR3aa: CASSPQGTEAFF
CDR3nt: TGTGCCAGCAGCCCCCAGGGAACTGAAGCTTTCTTT

d_gene: -
abundance: few
j_gene: TRBJ1-2
v_gene: TRBV3-1
CDR3aa: CASSQAAGIRYGYTF
CDR3nt: TGTGCCAGCAGCCAAGCGGCGGGGATCCGCTATGGCTACACCTTC

d_gene: TRBD2
abundance: -
j_gene: TRBJ2-5
v_gene: TRBV14
CDR3aa: CASSPSKLQGLARQTQYF
CDR3nt: TGTGCCAGCAGCCCCTCAAAATTACAAGGACTAGCTCGGCAGACCCAGTACTTC

d_gene: TRBD1
abundance: -
j_gene: TRBJ1-1
v_gene: TRBV7-2
CDR3aa: CASSQPGQGNTEAFF
CDR3nt: TGTGCCAGCAGCCAACCGGGACAGGGAAACACTGAAGCTTTCTTT

d_gene: -
abundance: -
j_gene: TRBJ2-3
v_gene: TRBV28
CDR3aa: CASSFGGSGTDTQYF
CDR3nt: TGTGCCAGCAGTTTTGGGGGGAGCGGGACAGATACGCAGTATTTT

d_gene: -
abundance: -
j_gene: TRBJ2-7
v_gene: TRBV3-1
CDR3aa: CASSQAPGFSYEQYF
CDR3nt: TGTGCCAGCAGCCAAGCCCCGGGGTTCTCCTACGAGCAGTACTTC

d_gene: -
abundance: -
j_gene: TRBJ2-6
v_gene: TRBV6-2/TRBV6-3
CDR3aa: CASSYSTGANVLTF
CDR3nt: TGTGCCAGCAGTTACTCAACTGGGGCCAACGTCCTGACTTTC

d_gene: -
abundance: once
j_gene: TRBJ2-7
v_gene: TRBV7-2
CDR3aa: CASSLLGLPYEQYF
CDR3nt: TGTGCCAGCAGCCTCCTGGGACTCCCCTACGAGCAGTACTTC

d_gene: -
abundance: -
j_gene: TRBJ2-1
v_gene: TRBV19
CDR3aa: CASSRYYNEQFF
CDR3nt: TGTGCCAGTAGTAGGTACTACAATGAGCAGTTCTTC

d_gene: -
abundance: once
j_gene: TRBJ2-6
v_gene: TRBV12-3/TRBV12-4
CDR3aa: CASTPVPGANVLTF
CDR3nt: TGTGCCAGCACCCCCGTCCCTGGGGCCAACGTCCTGACTTTC

d_gene: TRBD2
abundance: -
j_gene: TRBJ2-5
v_gene: TRBV24-1
CDR3aa: CAKGRVSRWETQYF
CDR3nt: TGTGCCAAAGGGAGGGTCTCGAGGTGGGAGACCCAGTACTTC

d_gene: TRBD1
abundance: -
j_gene: TRBJ1-1
v_gene: TRBV19
CDR3aa: CASADGTGGLLGTEAFF
CDR3nt: TGTGCCAGTGCCGACGGGACAGGGGGCCTATTGGGAACTGAAGCTTTCTTT

d_gene: -
abundance: -
j_gene: TRBJ2-7
v_gene: TRBV27
CDR3aa: CASSWAPGYEQYF
CDR3nt: TGTGCCAGCAGTTGGGCCCCCGGTTACGAGCAGTACTTC

d_gene: TRBD2
abundance: -
j_gene: TRBJ2-1
v_gene: TRBV25-1
CDR3aa: CASSEFTSGRNEQFF
CDR3nt: TGTGCCAGCAGTGAATTCACTAGCGGGAGGAATGAGCAGTTCTTC

d_gene: -
abundance: once
j_gene: TRBJ2-3
v_gene: TRBV18
CDR3aa: CASSPPNLEGTQYF
CDR3nt: TGTGCCAGCTCACCACCGAACCTCGAGGGTACGCAGTATTTT

d_gene: -
abundance: -
j_gene: TRBJ2-5
v_gene: TRBV7-6
CDR3aa: CASSNGKGDRETQYF
CDR3nt: TGTGCCAGCAGCAACGGAAAGGGGGATAGGGAGACCCAGTACTTC

d_gene: TRBD1
abundance: -
j_gene: TRBJ2-3
v_gene: TRBV6-5
CDR3aa: CASRRTGFKDTQYF
CDR3nt: TGTGCCAGCAGGCGGACAGGGTTTAAAGATACGCAGTATTTT

d_gene: -
abundance: -
j_gene: TRBJ2-7
v_gene: TRBV6-1
CDR3aa: CASSATGYEQYF
CDR3nt: TGTGCCAGCAGCGCTACGGGATACGAGCAGTACTTC

d_gene: -
abundance: -
j_gene: TRBJ2-5
v_gene: TRBV23-1
CDR3aa: CASSRFEVETQYF
CDR3nt: TGCGCCAGCAGTCGGTTTGAGGTGGAGACCCAGTACTTC

d_gene: TRBD1
abundance: -
j_gene: TRBJ2-1
v_gene: TRBV6-6
CDR3aa: CASSYPGQGANNEQFF
CDR3nt: TGTGCCAGCAGTTACCCTGGACAGGGGGCCAACAATGAGCAGTTCTTC

d_gene: -
abundance: -
j_gene: TRBJ1-1
v_gene: TRBV9
CDR3aa: CASSSAGVTEAFF
CDR3nt: TGTGCCAGCAGCTCGGCAGGGGTTACTGAAGCTTTCTTT

d_gene: -
abundance: -
j_gene: TRBJ2-7
v_gene: TRBV4-2
CDR3aa: CASSQDLATPWEQYF
CDR3nt: TGTGCCAGCAGCCAAGATCTAGCGACCCCCTGGGAGCAGTACTTC

d_gene: TRBD2
abundance: once
j_gene: TRBJ2-7
v_gene: TRBV9
CDR3aa: CASSVLAGPTYEQYF
CDR3nt: TGTGCCAGCAGCGTCCTAGCGGGGCCGACCTACGAGCAGTACTTC

d_gene: TRBD2
abundance: -
j_gene: TRBJ2-4
v_gene: TRBV6-6
CDR3aa: CASSSQREQSKNIQYF
CDR3nt: TGTGCCAGCAGTTCTCAGCGGGAGCAAAGCAAAAACATTCAGTACTTC

d_gene: -
abundance: -
j_gene: TRBJ2-7
v_gene: TRBV29-1
CDR3aa: CSVLTSLGGYEQYF
CDR3nt: TGCAGCGTTCTAACTTCACTCGGGGGCTACGAGCAGTACTTC

d_gene: TRBD2
abundance: -
j_gene: TRBJ2-7
v_gene: TRBV6-5
CDR3aa: CASSSPGLASYEQYF
CDR3nt: TGTGCCAGCAGTTCCCCGGGACTAGCGTCCTACGAGCAGTACTTC